This T cell receptor beta chain was sequenced for a study of PD-1 blockade in classical Hodgkin lymphoma. The time point here: cycle 4 day 1 (C4D1), after more than 5 weeks of nivolumab. All patients relapsed after autologous stem cell transplantation, and brentuximab vedotin exposure varied. In the case of this clone: Antigen unknown.

Notes on the study in general: Any patient who commenced nivolumab under 1 year after ASCT was excluded. Causes of the repertoire differences remain undefined, possibly disease activity or prior therapy.

TCRdb's table, derived via immunoSEQ multiplex PCR, lists solely in-frame clones and lacks some. This sample has roughly 50,000 clones, with roughly 86% found just once. CDR1 is SGHNT and CDR2 is YYREEE in the germline V gene (reference sequence). The CDR3 contains 16 residues. With 4 bases clipped from V and 5 bases from J, the junction kept 11 bases outside the gene matches. The J gene is TRBJ2-2, the V gene TRBV5-4, with 7 bases aligning to TRBD1. Sequencing used peripheral blood mononuclear cells (PBMCs), obtained before the fourth cycle of nivolumab. The sequence was obtained from a human donor with classical Hodgkin lymphoma. The CDR3 loop reads CASSTGQATATGELFF. Here the CDR3 DNA reads TGTGCCAGCAGCACAGGACAGGCCACGGCGACCGGGGAGCTGTTTTTT.